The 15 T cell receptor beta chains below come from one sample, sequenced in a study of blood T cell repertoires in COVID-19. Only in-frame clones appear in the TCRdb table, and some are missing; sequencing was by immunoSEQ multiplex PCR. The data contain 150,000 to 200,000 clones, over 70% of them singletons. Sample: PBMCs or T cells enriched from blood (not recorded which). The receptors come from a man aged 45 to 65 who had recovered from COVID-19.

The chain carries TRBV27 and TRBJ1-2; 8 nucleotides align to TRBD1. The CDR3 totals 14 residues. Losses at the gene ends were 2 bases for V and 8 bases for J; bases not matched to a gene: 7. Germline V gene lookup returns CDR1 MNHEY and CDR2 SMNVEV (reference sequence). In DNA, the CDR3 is TGTGCCAGCAGTTTACTTCCAGGGGGCTTGGGCTACACCTTC. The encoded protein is CASSLLPGGLGYTF.

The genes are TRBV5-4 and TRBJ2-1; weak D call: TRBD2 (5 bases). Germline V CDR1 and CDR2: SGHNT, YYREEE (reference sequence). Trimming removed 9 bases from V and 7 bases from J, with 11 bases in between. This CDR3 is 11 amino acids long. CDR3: CAIEAVNEQFF. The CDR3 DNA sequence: TGTGCCATCGAAGCGGTTAATGAGCAGTTCTTC.

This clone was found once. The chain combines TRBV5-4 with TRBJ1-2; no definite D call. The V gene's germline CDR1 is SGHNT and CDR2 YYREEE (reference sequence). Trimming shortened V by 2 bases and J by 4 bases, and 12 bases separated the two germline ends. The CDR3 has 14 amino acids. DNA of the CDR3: TGTGCCAGCAGCTTCAAACAGAGGGTCTATGGCTACACCTTC. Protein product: CASSFKQRVYGYTF.

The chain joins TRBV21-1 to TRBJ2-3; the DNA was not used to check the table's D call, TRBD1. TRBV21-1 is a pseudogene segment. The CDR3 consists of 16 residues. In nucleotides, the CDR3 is TGTGCCAGCAGCAAAGGACAGGGGGCCTGCACAGATACGCAGTATTTT. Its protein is CASSKGQGACTDTQYF.

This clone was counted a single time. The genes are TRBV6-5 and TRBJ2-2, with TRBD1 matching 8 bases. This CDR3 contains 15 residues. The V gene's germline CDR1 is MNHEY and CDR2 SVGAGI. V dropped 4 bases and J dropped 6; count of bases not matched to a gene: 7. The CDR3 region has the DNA TGTGCCAGCAGTTCCGGACAGGGAAGGTCCGGGGAGCTGTTTTTT. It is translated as CASSSGQGRSGELFF.

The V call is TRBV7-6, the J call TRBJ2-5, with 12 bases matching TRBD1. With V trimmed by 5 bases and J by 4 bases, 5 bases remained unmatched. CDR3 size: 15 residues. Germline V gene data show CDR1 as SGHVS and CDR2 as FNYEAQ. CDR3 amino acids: CASSPGTGGLETQYF. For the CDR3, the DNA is TGTGCCAGCAGCCCCGGGACAGGGGGCCTAGAGACCCAGTACTTC.

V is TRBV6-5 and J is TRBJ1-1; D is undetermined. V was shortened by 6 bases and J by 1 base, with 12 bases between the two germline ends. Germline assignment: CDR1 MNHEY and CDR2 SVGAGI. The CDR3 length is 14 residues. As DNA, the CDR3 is TGTGCCAGCAGCCAAAGACGGGGGAACACTGAAGCTTTCTTT. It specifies CASSQRRGNTEAFF.

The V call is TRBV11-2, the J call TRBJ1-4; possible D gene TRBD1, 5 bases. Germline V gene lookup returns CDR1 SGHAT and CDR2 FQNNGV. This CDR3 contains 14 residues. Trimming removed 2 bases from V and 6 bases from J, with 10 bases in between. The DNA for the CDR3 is TGTGCCAGCAGCTTAAGGCAGGGTGATGAAAAACTGTTTTTT. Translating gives CASSLRQGDEKLFF.

CDR3 region: CASSQMTGDEQYF. As DNA, the CDR3 is TGTGCCAGCAGCCAAATGACAGGGGACGAGCAGTACTTC. The chain links TRBV3-1 (or the pseudogene TRBV3-2) to TRBJ2-7; 8 bases match TRBD1. Germline lookup yields CDR1 LGHDT and CDR2 YNNKEL (reference sequence). The CDR3 totals 13 residues. Trimming removed 2 bases from V and 5 bases from J; junction bases left unmatched: 2.

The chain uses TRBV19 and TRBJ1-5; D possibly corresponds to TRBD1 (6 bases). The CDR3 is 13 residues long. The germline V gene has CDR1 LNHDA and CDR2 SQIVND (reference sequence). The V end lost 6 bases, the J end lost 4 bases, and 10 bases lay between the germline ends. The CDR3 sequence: CASSPGVNQPQHF. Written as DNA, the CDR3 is TGTGCCAGTAGCCCAGGGGTGAATCAGCCCCAGCATTTT.

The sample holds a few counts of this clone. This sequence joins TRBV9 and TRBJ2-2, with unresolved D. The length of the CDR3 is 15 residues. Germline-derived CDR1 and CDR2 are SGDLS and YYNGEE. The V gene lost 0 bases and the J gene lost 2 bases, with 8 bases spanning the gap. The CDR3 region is CASSVGATNTGELFF. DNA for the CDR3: TGTGCCAGCAGCGTAGGGGCGACCAACACCGGGGAGCTGTTTTTT. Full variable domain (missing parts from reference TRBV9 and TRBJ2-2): DSGVTQTPKHLITATGQRVTLRCSPRSGDLSVYWYQQSLDQGLQFLIQYYNGEERAKGNILERFSAQQFPDLHSELNLSSLELGDSALYFCASSVGATNTGELFFGEGSRLTVL.

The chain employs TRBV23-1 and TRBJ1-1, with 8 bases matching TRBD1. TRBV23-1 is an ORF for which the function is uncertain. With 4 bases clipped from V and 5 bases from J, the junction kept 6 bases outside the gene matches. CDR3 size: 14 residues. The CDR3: CASSPGQGRTEAFF. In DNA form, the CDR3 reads TGCGCCAGCAGTCCCGGACAGGGAAGGACTGAAGCTTTCTTT.

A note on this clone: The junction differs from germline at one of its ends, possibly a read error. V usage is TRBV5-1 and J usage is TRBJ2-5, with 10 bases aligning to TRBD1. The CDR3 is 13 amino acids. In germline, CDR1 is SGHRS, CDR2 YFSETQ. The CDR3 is CASSSTGQGTTDF. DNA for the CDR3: TGCGCCAGCAGCTCAACGGGACAGGGGACAACGGACTTC.

CDR3 sequence: CASSPKGAVNEQFF. The DNA for the CDR3 is TGTGCCAGCTCACCAAAGGGGGCGGTCAATGAGCAGTTCTTC. V is TRBV18 and J is TRBJ2-1, with 7 bases fitting TRBD1. CDR3 length: 14 amino acids. Germline V gene sequence: CDR1 KGHSH, CDR2 LQKENI. The V and J ends lost 2 bases and 6 bases, in that order; junction bases with no gene match: 4.

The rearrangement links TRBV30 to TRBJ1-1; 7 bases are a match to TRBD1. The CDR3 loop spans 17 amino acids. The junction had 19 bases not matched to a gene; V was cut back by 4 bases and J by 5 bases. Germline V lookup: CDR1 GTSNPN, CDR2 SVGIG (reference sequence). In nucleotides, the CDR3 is TGTGCCTGGAAGTCAAGGACAGGACAGCACTATAGGACTGAAGCTTTCTTT. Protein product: CAWKSRTGQHYRTEAFF.